These T cell receptor beta chains were read from a single sample in a study of immune characteristics of hereditary and idiopathic chronic pancreatitis. The method was immunoSEQ multiplex PCR; TCRdb's version includes in-frame clones alone and lacks a portion of them. This table has some 15,000 clones, roughly 80% appearing once. Input material: pancreas tissue with hereditary chronic pancreatitis. These receptors all come from a human donor with chronic pancreatitis. Each CDR3 is given with its conserved first and last residue. Fields, in order: V gene, clone size, CDR3 protein. A row's size may be missing; if present it is once, few, many or a size class.

TRBV6-5 NA CATARGPGSDEQFF
TRBV10-3 few CAISESPGQGSGANVLTF
TRBV30 NA CAWTTGGFVYEQYF
TRBV18 once CASSWTSATNEKLFF
TRBV27 once CASSLILSGRPYEQYF
TRBV30 NA CAWRAPNNYGYTF
TRBV5-1 NA CASSLYLREQYF
TRBV2 NA CASSEWARRLNTEAFF
TRBV7-7 NA CASSLGGTVAETQYF
TRBV28 NA CASSSGLAGVDTQYF
TRBV5-4 few CASSFYRDNSPLHF
TRBV6-4 few CASSDGTGHYNEQFF
TRBV9 NA CASSVVERGNTGELFF
TRBV18 NA CASSPGYEQYF
TRBV2 NA CASSEQPVTGELFF
TRBV5-6 NA CASSWGRNTIYF
TRBV27 NA CASSSFPEGGRGEQYF
TRBV7-8 NA CASSRRADTEAFF
TRBV19 NA CASSLAGGPGETQYF
TRBV6-4 few CASSGQGGSTDTQYF
TRBV6-2/TRBV6-3 once CASSYGIPFHNEQFF
TRBV7-2 once CASSPASGLQYEQFF
TRBV7-8 NA CASSVGTTTYNEQFF
TRBV7-2 NA CASSLDSLLDEQFF
TRBV5-1 large CASSPEGGAGETQYF
TRBV6-1 NA CASSDSGLAVYNEQFF
TRBV27 NA CASSFSGRVRIPGDGELFF
TRBV20-1 NA CSASPPGASSYEQYF
TRBV15 once CATRGVRGLAGDEQFF
TRBV28 NA CASTVGEARGYTF
TRBV7-2 NA CASSPRGGRFNEQFF
TRBV6-1 NA CASSDRPGADLAKNIQYF
TRBV2 few CASSESENTEAFF
TRBV5-4 NA CASSPDRGRTDTQYF
TRBV7-3 few CASSLLAGGTADTQYF
TRBV2 NA CASSEWYGGGDTQYF
TRBV21-1 NA CASSKYKIGGSDSYEQYF
TRBV4-2 NA CASSPTLAGGAETQYF
TRBV2 NA CASTRGQQAGSYEQYF
TRBV7-9 NA CASTRGSKLILNEQFF
TRBV10-1 NA CASSDMGGSGDTQYF
TRBV7-2 once CASSLRAGRDTQYF
TRBV19 few CASNFGGPQPQHF
TRBV25-1 NA CASSPLGVKTEAFF
TRBV2 once CASRRQQTTEAFF
TRBV5-8 NA CASSFPRIYNEQFF
TRBV5-1 medium-sized CASSKTSGGYNEQFF
TRBV5-1 NA CASRETGGYNEQFF
TRBV14 NA CASSPDIARNTQYF
TRBV6-1 NA CASSEVGDGTGELFF
TRBV4-2 NA CASSDHPSGSRPGELFF
TRBV30 NA CAWSVSSNEQFF
TRBV6-6 NA CASSYIRSSYNEQFF
TRBV20-1 NA CSASVLAGGPSTLHEQFF